The 25 T cell receptor beta chains listed next were all sequenced from one sample in a study of identical twins. TCRdb ran MiXCR on the 5' RACE reads and lists one entry per CDR3 protein. The repertoire has 520,000 or so distinct CDR3 sequences, approximately 22% of them found once; the top ten carry 0.91%. In addition, the sample was reused for a study of T cells expressing NK-cell markers.

Material: CD4+ T cells sorted from blood. The receptors were gathered from a woman between 18 and 29 years old in good health.

The chain links TRBV6-6 to TRBJ2-2; no clear D. This CDR3 is 13 amino acids long. Germline CDR1 MNHNY, CDR2 SVGAGI (reference sequence). V dropped 0 bases and J dropped 6 bases, with 5 bases sitting between them. CDR3 protein: CASSYSVSGELFF. In DNA form, the CDR3 reads TGTGCCAGCAGTTACTCGGTTTCCGGGGAGCTGTTTTTT.

This clonotype was counted a few times. V is TRBV27 and J is TRBJ1-1; 7 bases are a match to TRBD1. Germline V CDR1 and CDR2: MNHEY, SMNVEV (reference sequence). The V gene end was trimmed by 6 bases and the J gene end by 0 bases; junction bases not matched to a gene: 7. The CDR3 length is 15 residues. CDR3 DNA: TGTGCCAGCAGCACCGGGGGGACAGTGAACACTGAAGCTTTCTTT. Translation: CASSTGGTVNTEAFF.

The CDR3: CSGTSGTNTGELFF. DNA for the CDR3: TGCAGTGGGACTAGCGGGACGAACACCGGGGAGCTGTTTTTT. This sequence joins TRBV20-1 and TRBJ2-2, with 12 bases lining up with TRBD2. The ends lost 7 bases at V and 0 bases at J; junction bases unmatched: 0. This CDR3 is 14 amino acids long. Germline CDR1 reads DFQATT; CDR2 reads SNEGSKA (reference sequence).

The chain couples TRBV7-8 to TRBJ2-7; no definite D call. The germline V and J ends were trimmed by 5 bases and 4 bases, with 15 bases remaining between them. CDR3 length equals 14 residues. The V gene's germline CDR1 is SGHVS and CDR2 FQNEAQ. CDR3 nucleotides: TGTGCCAGCAGCAGCATAAAGGGCCTTTACGAGCAGTACTTC. Its protein product is CASSSIKGLYEQYF.

This clonotype has only a few counts. The CDR3: CSARQVDTQYF. The CDR3 nucleotides read TGCAGTGCTAGACAAGTAGATACGCAGTATTTT. The V gene is TRBV20-1, the J gene TRBJ2-3; unclear D gene. Germline CDR1 reads DFQATT; CDR2 reads SNEGSKA (reference sequence). V was pared by 2 bases and J by 5 bases, with 5 bases between. The CDR3 covers 11 residues.

The chain links TRBV10-2 to TRBJ2-5; 7 nucleotides agree with TRBD1. Germline V gene lookup returns CDR1 WSHSY and CDR2 SAAADI. J gave up 1 base and V 7 bases, and 3 bases lay outside the gene matches. The CDR3 extends over 13 amino acids. DNA for the CDR3: TGCGCCAGCAAGGGACAGCCCCAAGAGACCCAGTACTTC. Amino acids: CASKGQPQETQYF.

The table lists this clonotype with a few counts. The chain couples TRBV29-1 to TRBJ2-7; D remains unclear. Germline values: CDR1 SQVTM, CDR2 ANQGSEA. Between the trimmed V and J ends, which lost 0 bases and 2 bases, there was a span of 11 bases. The CDR3 is 14 residues long. CDR3 sequence reads: CSVEDLEGPYEQYF. In nucleotides, the CDR3 is TGCAGCGTTGAAGATCTTGAAGGTCCCTACGAGCAGTACTTC.

The chain carries TRBV27 and TRBJ2-3; no firm D call. There are 13 residues in the CDR3. Germline V gene data show CDR1 as MNHEY and CDR2 as SMNVEV (reference sequence). Trimming took 6 bases from V and 6 from J, leaving 13 bases between them. CDR3 protein: CASRPELGDTQYF. The CDR3 nucleotides are TGTGCCAGCAGGCCAGAGCTGGGGGATACGCAGTATTTT.

The sample holds many counts of this clonotype. The gene calls are TRBV29-1 and TRBJ2-7, with 8 bases fitting TRBD1. Germline V gene sequence: CDR1 SQVTM, CDR2 ANQGSEA. The ends lost 2 bases at V and 4 bases at J; junction bases unmatched: 13. The CDR3 has 16 amino acids. This chain's CDR3 is CSVETGTGPSGYEQYF. Written as DNA, the CDR3 is TGCAGCGTTGAAACGGGGACAGGCCCCTCAGGATACGAGCAGTACTTC.

The V and J genes are TRBV12-3 or TRBV12-4 and TRBJ2-7; TRBD2 aligns across 9 bases. V was pared by 5 bases and J by 2 bases, with 7 bases of the junction left unmatched. This CDR3 comprises 15 residues. The CDR3 region is CASSIVTSGPYEQYF. CDR3 bases: TGTGCCAGCAGTATCGTGACTAGCGGACCCTACGAGCAGTACTTC.

This clonotype appeared a few times. V usage is TRBV7-9 and J usage is TRBJ2-7; the D call may be TRBD1 or TRBD2 (5 bases each). Trimming took off 11 bases at V and 5 bases at J, with 13 bases between the two ends. This CDR3 region has 11 residues. Germline-derived CDR1 and CDR2 are SEHNR and FQNEAQ (reference sequence). The CDR3 DNA is TGTGCCTGCCTGGGGGTACACGAGCAGTACTTC. It codes for CACLGVHEQYF.

The chain joins TRBV25-1 to TRBJ1-1, with D uncertain. The CDR3 length is 15 residues. Per germline, CDR1 MGHDK and CDR2 SYGVNS. V was shortened by 5 bases and J by 6 bases, with 19 bases between the two germline ends. The CDR3 bases are TGTGCCAGCAGTCCAGATGTTGAGGTTAGGGCTGAAGCTTTCTTT. It is translated as CASSPDVEVRAEAFF.

This clonotype has just a few counts. J is TRBJ1-2 and V is TRBV29-1, with D unresolved. CDR3 length: 13 amino acids. The germline gives CDR1 SQVTM, CDR2 ANQGSEA. V was trimmed by 2 bases and J by 4 bases, leaving 11 bases between them. The CDR3 reads CSVENIQAYGYTF. The CDR3 DNA reads as TGCAGCGTTGAAAACATACAAGCCTATGGCTACACCTTC.

In this sample, this clonotype turned up a few times. The chain has TRBV5-1 and TRBJ2-7; weak D call: TRBD2 (5 bases). V shed 0 bases and J shed 4 bases, with 11 bases lying between them. CDR3 length equals 14 residues. From germline, CDR1 is SGHRS and CDR2 YFSETQ. The DNA for the CDR3 is TGCGCCAGCAGCTTGGAGGCTAGCCTGTACGAGCAGTACTTC. It yields the protein CASSLEASLYEQYF.

The chain uses TRBV2 and TRBJ2-2; D possibly matches TRBD1 or TRBD2 (5 bases each). Trimming took 8 bases from V and 3 from J, leaving 13 bases between them. Germline values: CDR1 SNHLY, CDR2 FYNNEI. The length of the CDR3 is 14 residues. This CDR3 reads CASAWGRDTGELFF. CDR3 bases: TGTGCCAGCGCATGGGGGAGAGACACCGGGGAGCTGTTTTTT. The full variable domain, completed using reference TRBV2 and TRBJ2-2, is EPEVTQTPSHQVTQMGQEVILRCVPISNHLYFYWYRQILGQKVEFLVSFYNNEISEKSEIFDDQFSVERPDGSNFTLKIRSTKLEDSAMYFCASAWGRDTGELFFGEGSRLTVL.

This clonotype occurred a few times. CDR3 in DNA: TGCAGTGCCGCCCACGGCGCTCGTAACAATGAGCAGTTCTTC. This gives the protein CSAAHGARNNEQFF. The chain has TRBV20-1 and TRBJ2-1; no clear D. The V end was cut by 6 bases, the J end by 5 bases, with 17 bases between. Germline V gene lookup returns CDR1 DFQATT and CDR2 SNEGSKA (reference sequence). This CDR3 has 14 residues.

This clonotype was seen ten or more times. V usage is TRBV12-3 or TRBV12-4 and J usage is TRBJ1-5, with 7 bases identical to TRBD1. This CDR3 is built from 14 residues. Losses at the gene ends were 1 base for V and 6 bases for J; bases not matched to a gene: 3. CDR3 coding DNA: TGTGCCAGCAGTTTAGGGACAGGCATTCAGCCCCAGCATTTT. Translated, it gives CASSLGTGIQPQHF.

The J gene is TRBJ2-5, the V gene TRBV11-2; 9 nucleotides agree with TRBD2. V was clipped by 2 bases and J by 2 bases; unmatched bases: 6. CDR3 length: 16 amino acids. Germline loops: CDR1 SGHAT, CDR2 FQNNGV. In DNA, the CDR3 is TGTGCCAGCAGCTTACTATGGAGCGGGAGGCAAGAGACCCAGTACTTC. As protein: CASSLLWSGRQETQYF.

This clonotype appeared a few times. The chain is built from TRBV10-3 and TRBJ2-5; tentatively, D is TRBD1 (6 bases). Germline V lookup: CDR1 ENHRY, CDR2 SYGVKD. Deletions cut 9 bases from V and 2 bases from J, with 10 bases between. The CDR3 extends over 12 amino acids. The CDR3 coding sequence is TGTGCCATTACTGACAGGCAAGAGACCCAGTACTTC. Translated: CAITDRQETQYF.

The DNA of the CDR3 is TGTGCCACCTCCCGGGACACCCACTACAATGAGCAGTTCTTC. Residues: CATSRDTHYNEQFF. The chain joins TRBV6-1 to TRBJ2-1; tentatively, D is TRBD1 (6 bases). The CDR3 length is 14 residues. V was clipped by 10 bases and J by 3 bases, with 16 bases between them. Germline V gene lookup returns CDR1 MNHNS and CDR2 SASEGT.

J is TRBJ2-3 and V is TRBV7-6; 7 nucleotides match TRBD2. The V gene's germline CDR1 is SGHVS and CDR2 FNYEAQ. The V and J ends lost 2 bases and 4 bases, in that order; junction bases with no gene match: 18. The length of the CDR3 is 19 residues. Here the CDR3 DNA reads TGTGCCAGCAGCTTACCGCCTCCTAGGTCGGGGGGAGGTGCAGATACGCAGTATTTT. Amino acid sequence: CASSLPPPRSGGGADTQYF. The entire variable domain, with the rest obtained from reference TRBV7-6 and TRBJ2-3, is as follows: GAGVSQSPRYKVTKRGQDVALRCDPISGHVSLYWYRQALGQGPEFLTYFNYEAQQDKSGLPNDRFSAERPEGSISTLTIQRTEQRDSAMYRCASSLPPPRSGGGADTQYFGPGTRLTVL.

There are a few counts of this clonotype. The genes are TRBV20-1 and TRBJ1-5; TRBD1 might be the D (6 bases). Germline CDR1 reads DFQATT; CDR2 reads SNEGSKA (reference sequence). Trimming took 5 bases from V and 2 from J, leaving 16 bases between them. The CDR3 totals 15 residues. The CDR3 sequence: CSAGIQGGRNQPQHF. The DNA for the CDR3 is TGCAGTGCTGGAATACAGGGAGGGCGCAATCAGCCCCAGCATTTT.

The rearrangement joins TRBV12-3 or TRBV12-4 to TRBJ2-3; D is unclear. V lost 5 bases, J lost 1 base, and 10 bases lay in between. The CDR3 is made up of 14 amino acids. The CDR3 sequence: CASSLRIRTDTQYF. The CDR3 DNA reads TGTGCCAGCAGTCTCCGGATCCGCACAGATACGCAGTATTTT.

This chain connects TRBV12-3 or TRBV12-4 to TRBJ2-5, with 11 bases identical to TRBD2. V shed 3 bases and J 0 bases; nucleotides not matched to a gene: 3. The CDR3 consists of 16 residues. Here the CDR3 reads CASSFGTSGNQETQYF. In DNA, the CDR3 is TGTGCCAGCAGTTTCGGGACTAGCGGAAACCAAGAGACCCAGTACTTC.

The CDR3 region has the DNA TGCAGCGTTGTGACGCTACCCAACACCGGGGAGCTGTTTTTT. As protein: CSVVTLPNTGELFF. The rearrangement links TRBV29-1 to TRBJ2-2, with D unclear. This CDR3 contains 14 residues. The V gene's germline CDR1 is SQVTM and CDR2 ANQGSEA. The V end was cut by 4 bases, the J end by 2 bases, with 11 bases between.